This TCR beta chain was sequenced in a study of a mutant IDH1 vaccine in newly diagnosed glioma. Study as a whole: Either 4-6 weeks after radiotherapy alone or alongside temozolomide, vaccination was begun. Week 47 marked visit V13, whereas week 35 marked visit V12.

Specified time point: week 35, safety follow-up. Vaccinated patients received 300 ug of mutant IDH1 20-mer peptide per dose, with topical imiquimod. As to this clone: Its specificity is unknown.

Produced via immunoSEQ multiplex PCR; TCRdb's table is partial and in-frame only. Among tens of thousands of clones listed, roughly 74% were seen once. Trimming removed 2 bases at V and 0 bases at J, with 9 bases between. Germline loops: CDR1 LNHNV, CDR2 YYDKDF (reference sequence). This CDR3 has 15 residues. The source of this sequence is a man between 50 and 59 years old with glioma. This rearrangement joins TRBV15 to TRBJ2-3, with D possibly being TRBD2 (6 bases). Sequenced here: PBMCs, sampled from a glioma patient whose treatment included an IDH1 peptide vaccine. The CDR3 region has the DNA TGTGCCACCAGCAGATCGGGGACTAGCACAGATACGCAGTATTTT. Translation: CATSRSGTSTDTQYF. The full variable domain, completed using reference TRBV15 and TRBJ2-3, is DAMVIQNPRYQVTQFGKPVTLSCSQTLNHNVMYWYQQKSSQAPKLLFHYYDKDFNNEADTPDNFQSRRPNTSFCFLDIRSPGLGDTAMYLCATSRSGTSTDTQYFGPGTRLTVL.